What follows describes a single TCR beta chain. Its specificity is not known. Primers for the PCR totalled 60 Vbeta and 13 Jbeta. Produced via immunoSEQ multiplex PCR; TCRdb's table is partial and in-frame only. The profile shows some 140,000 clones, over 70% of them singletons. Donors sampled were nominally healthy, though unrecorded immune exposures were likely. The source of the sample is a study of cytomegalovirus exposure and HLA in healthy donors. Points from the study as a whole: When presence/absence was analysed, sequencing depth was taken to be roughly uniform across donors. It was reportedly the case that the classifier diagnosed cytomegalovirus status with high specificity and sensitivity. Some TCR beta chains (roughly 150 of them) were listed as cytomegalovirus-associated.

The CDR3 length is 15 residues. From germline, CDR1 is MGHRA and CDR2 YSYEKL. The V end lost 0 bases, the J end lost 7 bases, and 10 bases lay between the germline ends. This clonotype originated in a man younger than 30 in good health and CMV-seronegative. Sequencing was carried out using PBMCs. The chain uses TRBV4-1 and TRBJ1-6, with D possibly being TRBD1 (5 bases). In DNA form, the CDR3 reads TGCGCCAGCAGCCAAGAAGCAGGGCGGAATTCACCCCTCCACTTT. Protein product: CASSQEAGRNSPLHF.